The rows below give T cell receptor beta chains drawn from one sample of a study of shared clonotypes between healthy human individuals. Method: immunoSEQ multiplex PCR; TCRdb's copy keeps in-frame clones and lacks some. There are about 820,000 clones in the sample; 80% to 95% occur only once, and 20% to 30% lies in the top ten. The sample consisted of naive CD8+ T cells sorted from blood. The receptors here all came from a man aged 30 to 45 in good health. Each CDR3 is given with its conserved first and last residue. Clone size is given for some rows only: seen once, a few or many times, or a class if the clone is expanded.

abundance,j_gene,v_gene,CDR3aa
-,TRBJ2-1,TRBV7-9,CASSSGLAGLTYNEQFF
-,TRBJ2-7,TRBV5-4,CASSLGLAGGVYEQYF
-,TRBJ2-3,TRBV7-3,CASSLNGIGDTQYF
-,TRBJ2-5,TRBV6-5,CASSSVLAGLETQYF
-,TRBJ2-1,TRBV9,CASGRSNEQFF
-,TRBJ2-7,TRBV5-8,CASSLVGSYEQYF
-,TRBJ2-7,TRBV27,CASSLGQGPYEQYF
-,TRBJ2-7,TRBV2,CASSGGTSGSQYEQYF
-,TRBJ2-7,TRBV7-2,CASSLGSYEQYF
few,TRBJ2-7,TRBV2,CASRGRVYEQYF
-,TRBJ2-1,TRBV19,CASSIGLGQHNEQFF
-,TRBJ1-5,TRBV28,CASSLMAGSQPQHF
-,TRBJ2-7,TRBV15,CATSRAGRAYEQYF
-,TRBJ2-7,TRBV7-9,CASSLVGGQNSYEQYF
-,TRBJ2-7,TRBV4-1,CASSQVATGATYEQYF
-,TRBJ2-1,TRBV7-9,CASSQDPHNEQFF
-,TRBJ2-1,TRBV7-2,CASSSPRTGGYYEQFF
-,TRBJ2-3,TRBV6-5,CASSSLLGTDTQYF
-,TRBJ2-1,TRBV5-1,CASTIGQGEDSYNEQFF
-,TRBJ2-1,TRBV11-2,CASSLGTSGNNEQFF
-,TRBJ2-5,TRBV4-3,CASSQATGDQETQYF
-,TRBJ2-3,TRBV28,CASSTRTVTDTQYF
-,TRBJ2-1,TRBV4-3,CASSQAGTGNAYNEQFF
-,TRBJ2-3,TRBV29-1,CSVEGSPQTGDTDTQYF
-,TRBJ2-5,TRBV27,CASSLGTSGRRETQYF
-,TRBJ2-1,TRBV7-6,CASSLLTSVNNEQFF
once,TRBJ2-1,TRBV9,CASSSRPGLAGDEQFF